This T cell receptor (beta chain) was obtained from a study of cytomegalovirus exposure and HLA in healthy donors. It was with 60 Vbeta and 13 Jbeta primers that the PCR ran. Clones were sequenced by immunoSEQ multiplex PCR, and TCRdb holds only the in-frame ones, with some missing. Its table lists 90,000 to 120,000 clones. The ends were cut back, 2 bases at V and 1 base at J, with 9 bases in the middle. There are 15 residues in the CDR3. Germline assignment: CDR1 LNHDA and CDR2 SQIVND (reference sequence). Material for sequencing was PBMCs. This clonotype originated in a man aged 50-59 years in good health and CMV-seronegative. The chain recombines TRBV19 with TRBJ1-5; D not certain. For the CDR3, the DNA is TGTGCCAGTAGTATAACGGGAGTCAGCAATCAGCCCCAGCATTTT. It translates to CASSITGVSNQPQHF.